The rows below give T cell receptor beta chains drawn from one sample of a study of shared clonotypes between healthy human individuals. The protocol was immunoSEQ multiplex PCR, while the TCRdb copy is restricted to in-frame clones and leaves out a portion. The profile shows more than 2 million clones, 95% of them singletons. Source material: naive CD4+ T cells sorted from blood. These receptors originate from a man younger than 35 in good health. Both conserved end residues are part of each CDR3. Fields, in order: clone size, J gene, D gene, V gene, CDR3 protein, CDR3 DNA. A D gene is named only where the DNA matches it firmly. A clone size is listed for some rows: how often the clone was seen (once, few, many), or a class if it is expanded.

- TRBJ2-3 TRBD1 TRBV5-1 CASSWGQTGSTDTQYF TGCGCCAGCAGCTGGGGACAGACGGGATCCACAGATACGCAGTATTTT
once TRBJ1-4 TRBD1 TRBV2 CASMSRTGSEKLFF TGTGCCAGCATGTCCAGGACAGGGAGCGAAAAACTGTTTTTT
- TRBJ2-7 - TRBV7-8 CASSLKATGSYEQYF TGTGCCAGCAGCTTAAAGGCCACAGGATCCTACGAGCAGTACTTC
once TRBJ2-2 - TRBV5-1 CASSLPSGAGELFF TGCGCCAGCAGCTTGCCGAGCGGTGCCGGGGAGCTGTTTTTT
- TRBJ2-5 TRBD2 TRBV7-2 CASSLSGAGGQETQYF TGTGCCAGCAGCTTGTCGGGAGCGGGGGGGCAAGAGACCCAGTACTTC
- TRBJ1-2 TRBD1 TRBV15 CATREGTEKFYGYTF TGTGCCACCAGAGAAGGGACAGAGAAGTTCTATGGCTACACCTTC
- TRBJ1-5 - TRBV12-5 CASGLGPLSNQPQHF TGTGCTAGTGGTTTGGGGCCTCTTAGCAATCAGCCCCAGCATTTT
- TRBJ2-7 TRBD2 TRBV6-5 CASSYSSGSSHEQYF TGTGCCAGCAGTTACTCTAGCGGGAGCTCCCACGAGCAGTACTTC
- TRBJ2-7 TRBD2 TRBV6-5 CASSRGVREGEQYF TGTGCCAGCAGCCGTGGGGTGAGGGAGGGAGAGCAGTACTTC
- TRBJ2-1 TRBD2 TRBV2 CASRGTSEYNEQFF TGTGCCAGCAGGGGGACTAGCGAATACAATGAGCAGTTCTTC
- TRBJ1-1 - TRBV5-1 CASSLPTERTEAFF TGCGCCAGCAGCCTACCGACAGAGAGGACTGAAGCTTTCTTT
- TRBJ2-2 - TRBV9 CASSVEVRDTGELFF TGTGCCAGCAGCGTAGAAGTTAGGGACACCGGGGAGCTGTTTTTT
- TRBJ2-1 - TRBV2 CARGKRGQLIRDEQFF TGTGCCAGAGGAAAGAGAGGACAGCTGATAAGGGATGAGCAGTTCTTC
- TRBJ1-6 - TRBV7-2 CASSFGRVPYNSPLHF TGTGCCAGCAGCTTTGGCAGGGTCCCCTATAATTCACCCCTCCACTTT
- TRBJ1-6 TRBD1 TRBV5-1 CASSLARGSPLHF TGCGCCAGCAGCTTGGCCAGGGGGTCTCCCCTCCACTTT
- TRBJ2-3 TRBD2 TRBV2 CASSERGGITDTQYF TGTGCCAGCAGTGAGCGGGGGGGAATCACAGATACGCAGTATTTT
few TRBJ1-5 - TRBV27 CASSLPFPSGDQPQHF TGTGCCAGCAGTTTGCCTTTCCCGTCAGGGGATCAGCCCCAGCATTTT
- TRBJ2-5 TRBD2 TRBV28 CASSSFTGTSGRADKETQYF TGTGCCAGCAGTTCCTTCACGGGGACTAGCGGGAGGGCCGATAAGGAGACCCAGTACTTC
- TRBJ2-2 - TRBV7-9 CASSDGDRFNTGELFF TGTGCCAGCAGCGACGGGGACCGCTTTAACACCGGGGAGCTGTTTTTT
- TRBJ1-2 - TRBV7-9 CASSWEGLNYGYTF TGTGCCAGCAGCTGGGAGGGTCTTAACTATGGCTACACCTTC
- TRBJ2-7 - TRBV6-5 CASTPGGSYEQYF TGTGCCAGCACCCCAGGGGGGTCCTACGAGCAGTACTTC
- TRBJ1-5 - TRBV5-6 CASSGSNQPQHF TGTGCCAGCAGCGGGAGCAATCAGCCCCAGCATTTT
once TRBJ1-1 - TRBV5-4 CASSLAKKGTEAFF TGTGCCAGCAGCTTGGCCAAGAAGGGCACTGAAGCTTTCTTT
- TRBJ2-7 - TRBV6-6 CASSVNYEQYF TGTGCCAGCAGTGTTAACTACGAGCAGTACTTC
- TRBJ2-5 - TRBV21-1 CASSRGRRDRAYQETQYF TGTGCCAGCAGCCGTGGTCGTCGGGACAGAGCGTACCAAGAGACCCAGTACTTC
- TRBJ2-3 TRBD1 TRBV6-4 CASSESGRGYSTDTQYF TGTGCCAGCAGTGAATCTGGCAGGGGGTACAGCACAGATACGCAGTATTTT
- TRBJ1-2 - TRBV2 CASSEIGATFYGYTF TGTGCCAGCAGTGAGATAGGAGCTACATTTTATGGCTACACCTTC
- TRBJ1-4 - TRBV10-3 CAIRGMPNEKLFF TGTGCCATCAGGGGGATGCCTAATGAAAAACTGTTTTTT
- TRBJ2-7 - TRBV7-8 CASSSFSYEQYF TGTGCCAGCAGCTCCTTCTCCTACGAGCAGTACTTC
- TRBJ2-2 - TRBV5-1 CASSPPRPANTGELFF TGCGCCAGCAGCCCTCCCCGACCGGCGAACACCGGGGAGCTGTTTTTT
- TRBJ2-1 TRBD2 TRBV2 CASSEWARGGRETSGINNEQFF TGTGCCAGCAGTGAATGGGCTCGCGGGGGACGGGAGACTAGCGGGATTAACAATGAGCAGTTCTTC
- TRBJ2-7 - TRBV5-1 CASSFGRDSYEQYF TGCGCCAGCAGCTTTGGAAGGGACTCCTACGAGCAGTACTTC
- TRBJ2-1 TRBD2 TRBV12-5 CASGSLAGNEQFF TGTGCTAGTGGGTCACTAGCGGGCAATGAGCAGTTCTTC
- TRBJ1-6 - TRBV7-9 CASSRPGADNSPLHF TGTGCCAGCAGTCGACCGGGCGCGGACAATTCACCCCTCCACTTT
- TRBJ2-2 TRBD1 TRBV10-1 CASSEEGANTGELFF TGCGCCAGCAGTGAAGAGGGGGCGAATACCGGGGAGCTGTTTTTT
- TRBJ2-7 TRBD2 TRBV27 CASSITSGSTSAITRRYF TGTGCCAGCAGTATAACTAGCGGCAGTACCTCCGCCATCACAAGGCGGTACTTC